The rows below give T cell receptor beta chains drawn from one sample of a study of lymphopenia after photon versus proton radiotherapy. Data came from immunoSEQ multiplex PCR; TCRdb stores just in-frame clones and leaves some out. Among over 10,000 clones listed, 88% were seen once. The sequences come from peripheral blood, collected from a patient treated with photon-based radiotherapy. The receptors were sampled from a man in his 60s with pancreatic cancer. Each CDR3 is given with its conserved first and last residue. A D gene is named only where the DNA matches it firmly. Clone size is stated in some rows and not others, as once, few, many or a class when expanded.

d_call | j_call | clone_size | v_call | cdr3_nt | cdr3_aa
TRBD2 | TRBJ2-1 | NA | TRBV4-3 | TGCGCCAGCAGCCAAGCATCGACTAGCCGTGGGTCCTACAATGAGCAGTTCTTC | CASSQASTSRGSYNEQFF
TRBD1 | TRBJ2-7 | NA | TRBV7-9 | TGTGCCAGCAGCCTCAGGGGGTTGGGGGAGCAGTACTTC | CASSLRGLGEQYF
NA | TRBJ2-7 | NA | TRBV4-3 | TGCGCCAGCAGCCAAGAATTGGGAGTAGAATCCTACGAGCAGTACTTC | CASSQELGVESYEQYF
TRBD1 | TRBJ1-5 | NA | TRBV4-2 | TGTGCCAGCAGCTTACGACAGGGTAGCACTGGGTACAATCAGCCCCAGCATTTT | CASSLRQGSTGYNQPQHF
NA | TRBJ2-7 | few | TRBV2 | TGTGCCACCACCGGGAACGGCGTCGGCGAGCAGTACTTC | CATTGNGVGEQYF
TRBD2 | TRBJ2-7 | NA | TRBV5-5 | TGTGCCAGCAGCGCCCGACTAGCGGGGGTTAACGAGCAGTACTTC | CASSARLAGVNEQYF
NA | TRBJ1-1 | few | TRBV5-6 | TGTGCCAGCAAGCTCGAGAGATTCACTGAAGCTTTCTTT | CASKLERFTEAFF
NA | TRBJ2-5 | NA | TRBV4-3 | TGCGCCAGCAGCCGGGACAAGCAAGAGACCCAGTACTTC | CASSRDKQETQYF
TRBD2 | TRBJ2-3 | NA | TRBV19 | TGTGCCAGTAGCAAGACTAGCGGGGGGGCCCGCACAGATACGCAGTATTTT | CASSKTSGGARTDTQYF
NA | TRBJ2-3 | NA | TRBV5-5 | TGTGCCAGCAACAGACGGGGCGACTCCTTAGCCAATACGCAGTATTTT | CASNRRGDSLANTQYF